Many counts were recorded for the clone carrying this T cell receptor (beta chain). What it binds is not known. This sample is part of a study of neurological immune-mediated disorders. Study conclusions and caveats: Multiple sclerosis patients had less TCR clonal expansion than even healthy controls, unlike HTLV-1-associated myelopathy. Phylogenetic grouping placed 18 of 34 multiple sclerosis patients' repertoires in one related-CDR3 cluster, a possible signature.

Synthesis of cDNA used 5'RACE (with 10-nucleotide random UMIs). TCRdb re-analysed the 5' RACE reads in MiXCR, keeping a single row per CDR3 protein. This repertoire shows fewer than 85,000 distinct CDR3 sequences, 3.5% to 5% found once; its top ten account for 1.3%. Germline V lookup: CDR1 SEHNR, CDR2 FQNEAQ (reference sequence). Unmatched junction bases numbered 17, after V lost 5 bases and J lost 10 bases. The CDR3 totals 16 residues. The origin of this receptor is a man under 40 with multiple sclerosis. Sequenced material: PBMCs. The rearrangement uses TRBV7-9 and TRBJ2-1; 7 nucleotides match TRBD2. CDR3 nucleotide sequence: TGTGCCAGCAGCCCAGAGATGGCTAGCGGCAAAGGGGAGCAGTTCTTC. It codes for CASSPEMASGKGEQFF. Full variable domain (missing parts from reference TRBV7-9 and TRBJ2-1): DTGVSQNPRHKITKRGQNVTFRCDPISEHNRLYWYRQTLGQGPEFLTYFQNEAQLEKSRLLSDRFSAERPKGSFSTLEIQRTEQGDSAMYLCASSPEMASGKGEQFFGPGTRLTVL.